This section outlines one T cell receptor beta chain sequence together with its context. This clone's antigen is unknown. The record has no base qualities; no much larger clone is one base away. For TCRbeta CDR3 sequencing, genomic DNA from the sorted cells was extracted using the QIAGEN DNeasy Blood and Tissue Kit. High-throughput TCRbeta CDR3 sequencing, which included PCR amplification with bias correction and internal controls, was done commercially through immunoSEQ. The paper's processing steps were these. Unique productive TCRbeta sequences were defined by CDR3 nucleotide sequence when primers matched and otherwise by CDR3 amino acid sequence together with Vbeta and Jbeta genes. To correct for sorting error, sequences found in more than one sorted population at a frequency ratio of 2:1 or less were discarded, and the remaining shared sequences were assigned to the population with the higher frequency. A sequence was defined as donor-reactive if the sequence was expanded at least 5-fold in CFSE-low cells compared with unstimulated cells and had a frequency of at least 0.01% in CFSE-low cells. Repertoire divergence was quantified by Jensen-Shannon divergence using the top 100 TCRbeta sequences ranked by frequency. When a sample had multiple sequencing runs, each run was corrected for sorting error separately and the runs were then pooled. TCRdb provides this immuneACCESS table in a form limited to in-frame rearrangements. Some clones are lacking; in checked studies, under half of them reflect an unresolved V gene, and why the rest are absent is not known. V, J and clone size were drawn from that table, and D and trimming were deduced from the DNA. This sample gives hundreds of thousands of clones in total; roughly four fifths of them show up just once. The ten biggest clones cover around 0.68% of the sample.

Unstimulated Tregs (CD4+CD25+CD127-), CD4+ non-Tregs (CD4+CD25-), CD4 and CD8 cells were FACS-sorted from thawed PBMCs. Healthy control blood came either as purchased buffy coats or from healthy volunteers. Healthy control blood was processed by Ficoll density gradient to PBMCs and cryopreserved; patient PBMCs were collected before and after transplant. Deletion took 10 bases off V and 1 base off J, with a span of 11 bases between the germline ends. The CDR3 goes from the cysteine to the phenylalanine over 12 residues. Only CDR3 DNA remains: 36 bases, in frame from the first base. CDR1 and CDR2 were assigned from the germline V gene (reference sequence) as SEHNR and FQNEAQ. The record originates from a study of Tregs in tolerant kidney transplant recipients (dated by TCRdb to between 2018 and 2021). About the investigation overall: TCRbeta sequencing was used in the study to identify donor-specific regulatory T cells before combined kidney and bone marrow transplantation, and the identified cells were then tracked after transplant. Several methods of expanding Tregs specific for an allogeneic donor were compared by TCRbeta repertoire sequencing in a few healthy controls. Overall results and qualifications from the work: Biological reproducibility was not directly addressed, though technical replication error appeared minimal. The study was limited by small patient numbers, and the findings need validation in larger populations and under other immunosuppression protocols. Expanding Tregs with activated donor B cells appeared to identify the most biologically relevant and donor-specific TCRbeta repertoire.

The sequencing input was CD4+ T cells from blood. The TCR comes from a human donor in good health. The chain uses TRBV7-9 and TRBJ2-7; D gene: possibly TRBD2, on 6 matching bases. The bases read TGTGCCACCCTTGGGACTTCCTACGAGCAGTACTTC. This is translated as CATLGTSYEQYF.